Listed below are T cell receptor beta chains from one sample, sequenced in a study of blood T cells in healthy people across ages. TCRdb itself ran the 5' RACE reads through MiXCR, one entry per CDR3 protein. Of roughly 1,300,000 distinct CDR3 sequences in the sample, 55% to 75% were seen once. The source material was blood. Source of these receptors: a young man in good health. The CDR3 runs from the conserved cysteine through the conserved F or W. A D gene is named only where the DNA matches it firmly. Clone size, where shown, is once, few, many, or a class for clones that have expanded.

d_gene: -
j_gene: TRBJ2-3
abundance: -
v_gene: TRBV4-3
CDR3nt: TGCGCCAGCAGCCAAGATCCACGACGAGATACGCAGTATTTT
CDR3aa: CASSQDPRRDTQYF

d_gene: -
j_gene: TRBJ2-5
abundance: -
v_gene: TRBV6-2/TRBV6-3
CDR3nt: TGTGCCAGCAGGAACATCGGCCAGTCAGAGCAGTACTTC
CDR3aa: CASRNIGQSEQYF

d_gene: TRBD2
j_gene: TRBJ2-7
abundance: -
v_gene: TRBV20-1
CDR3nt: TGCAGTGCTAGGTCTGAGACTAGCGGACTCTACGAGCAGTACTTC
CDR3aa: CSARSETSGLYEQYF

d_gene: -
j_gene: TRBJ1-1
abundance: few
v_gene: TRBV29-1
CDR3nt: TGCAGCGTTGTCGCGAGGAACACTGAAGCTTTCTTT
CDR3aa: CSVVARNTEAFF

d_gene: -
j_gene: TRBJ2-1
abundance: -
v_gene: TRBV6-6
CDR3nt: TGTGCCAGCAGTCGGCGGGGCAACTACTACAATGAGCAGTTCTTC
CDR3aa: CASSRRGNYYNEQFF

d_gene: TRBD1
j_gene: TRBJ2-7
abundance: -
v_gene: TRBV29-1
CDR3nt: TGCAGCGTCGACGAGACAGGGGACGAGCAGTACTTC
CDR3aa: CSVDETGDEQYF

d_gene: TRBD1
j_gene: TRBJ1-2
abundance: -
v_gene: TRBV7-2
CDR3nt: TGTGCCAGCAGCCCACACAGGGGTGGGAACTATGGCTACACCTTC
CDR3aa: CASSPHRGGNYGYTF

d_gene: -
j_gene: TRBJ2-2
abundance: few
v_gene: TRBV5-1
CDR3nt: TGCGCCAGCAGCTTGAAGGGGGAAAACACCGGGGAGCTGTTTTTT
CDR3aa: CASSLKGENTGELFF

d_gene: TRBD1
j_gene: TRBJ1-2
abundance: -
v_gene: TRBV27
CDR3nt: TGTGCCAGCAGTCTGGGACAGGGGGTCTATGGCTACACCTTC
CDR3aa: CASSLGQGVYGYTF

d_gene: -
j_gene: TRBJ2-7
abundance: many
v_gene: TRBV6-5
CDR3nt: TGTGCCAGCAGTTATAGTATCTCCTACGAGCAGTACTTC
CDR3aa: CASSYSISYEQYF

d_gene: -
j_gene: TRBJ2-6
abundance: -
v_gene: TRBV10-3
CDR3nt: TGTGCCATCAGTGAGTCGTATTTGGGGACTGGGGCCAACGTCCTGACTTTC
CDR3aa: CAISESYLGTGANVLTF

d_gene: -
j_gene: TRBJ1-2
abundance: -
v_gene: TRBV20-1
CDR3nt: TGCAGTGCTAGAGCCCCTCCTGACAGGACCAACTATGGCTACACCTTC
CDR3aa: CSARAPPDRTNYGYTF

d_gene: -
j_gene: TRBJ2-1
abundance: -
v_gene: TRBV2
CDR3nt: TGTGCCAGCAGTGACGGCAGGGTCCTGGGGGTTATCTACAATGAGCAGTTCTTC
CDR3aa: CASSDGRVLGVIYNEQFF

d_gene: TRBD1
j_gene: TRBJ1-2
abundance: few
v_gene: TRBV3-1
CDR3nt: TGTGCCAGCAGCCGGGGACAGGTGGATGGCTACACCTTC
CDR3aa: CASSRGQVDGYTF

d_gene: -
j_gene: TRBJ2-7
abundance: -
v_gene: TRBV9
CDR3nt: TGTGCCAGCAGCGTAGGAGGAGCAGGCACCTACGAGCAGTACTTC
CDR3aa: CASSVGGAGTYEQYF

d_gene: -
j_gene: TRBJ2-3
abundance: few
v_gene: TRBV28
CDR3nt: TGTGCCAGCAGTTTATTTGGGGTCGGAACAGATACGCAGTATTTT
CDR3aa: CASSLFGVGTDTQYF

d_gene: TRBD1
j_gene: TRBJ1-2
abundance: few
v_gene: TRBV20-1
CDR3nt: TGCAGTGCTCTGACAGGGGAATCCTATGGCTACACCTTC
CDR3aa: CSALTGESYGYTF

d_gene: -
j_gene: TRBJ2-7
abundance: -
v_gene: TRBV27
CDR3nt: TGTGCCAGCTTTCAGGCCTTTGGAGACGAGCAGTACTTC
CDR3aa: CASFQAFGDEQYF

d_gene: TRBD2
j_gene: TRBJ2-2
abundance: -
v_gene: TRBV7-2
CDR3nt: TGTGCCAGCAGCTTAATAGCGGGAGTAGGGACCGGGGAGCTGTTTTTT
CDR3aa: CASSLIAGVGTGELFF

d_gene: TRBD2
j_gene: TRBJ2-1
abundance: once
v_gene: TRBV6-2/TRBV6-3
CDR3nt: TGTGCCAGCACCGCGGGGGGTGAGCAGTTCTTC
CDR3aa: CASTAGGEQFF

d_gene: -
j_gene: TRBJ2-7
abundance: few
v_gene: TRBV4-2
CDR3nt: TGTGCCAGCAGCCAACATATTGGACAGAGCTACTACGAGCAGTACTTC
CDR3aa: CASSQHIGQSYYEQYF

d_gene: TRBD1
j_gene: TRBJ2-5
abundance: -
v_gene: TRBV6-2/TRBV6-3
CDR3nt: TGTGCCAGCAGTTACCCGGACAGGGGAGCTAAAGAGACCCAGTACTTC
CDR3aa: CASSYPDRGAKETQYF

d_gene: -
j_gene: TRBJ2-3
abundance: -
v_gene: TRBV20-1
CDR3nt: TGCAGTGCTAGCGATCCCACAGCGGTTGGTACAGAGGATACGCAGTATTTT
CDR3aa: CSASDPTAVGTEDTQYF

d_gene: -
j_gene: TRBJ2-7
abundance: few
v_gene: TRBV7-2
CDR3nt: TGTGCCAGCAGCCATCCGGGACATAGCTACGAGCAGTACTTC
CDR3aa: CASSHPGHSYEQYF

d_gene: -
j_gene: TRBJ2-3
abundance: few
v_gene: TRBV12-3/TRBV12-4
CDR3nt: TGTGCCACCACCCCGGGGACAGATACGCAGTATTTT
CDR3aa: CATTPGTDTQYF

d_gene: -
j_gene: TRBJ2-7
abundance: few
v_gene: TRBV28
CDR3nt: TGTGCCAGCAGTACGCATTACGAGCAGTACTTC
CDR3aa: CASSTHYEQYF

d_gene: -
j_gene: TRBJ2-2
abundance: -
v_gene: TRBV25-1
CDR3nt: TGTGCCAGCAAGGAATGGGCCGGGACGCTGTTTTTT
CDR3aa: CASKEWAGTLFF

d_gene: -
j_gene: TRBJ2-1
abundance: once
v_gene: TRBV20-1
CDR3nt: TGCAGTGCTAGAAGTGGACGGATCCTGAGCTCCTACAATGAGCAGTTCTTC
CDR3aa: CSARSGRILSSYNEQFF

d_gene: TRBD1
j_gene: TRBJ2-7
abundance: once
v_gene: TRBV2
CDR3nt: TGTGCCACCATGCGGACAGGGAACCACGAGCAGTACTTC
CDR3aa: CATMRTGNHEQYF

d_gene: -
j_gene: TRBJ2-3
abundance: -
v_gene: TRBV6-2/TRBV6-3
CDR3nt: TGTGCCAGCAAATTAATTGGGGCTGAAGATACGCAGTATTTT
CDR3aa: CASKLIGAEDTQYF

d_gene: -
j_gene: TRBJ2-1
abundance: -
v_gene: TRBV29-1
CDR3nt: TGCAGCGTTGAAGACCGGAGGCGCTCCTGGGGCTCCTACAATGAGCAGTTCTTC
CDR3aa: CSVEDRRRSWGSYNEQFF

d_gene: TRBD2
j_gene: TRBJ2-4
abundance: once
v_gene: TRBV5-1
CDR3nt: TGCGCCAGCAGCCCACACCGACTAGCGGGGGGCGTAATAGCCAAAAACATTCAGTACTTC
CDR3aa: CASSPHRLAGGVIAKNIQYF

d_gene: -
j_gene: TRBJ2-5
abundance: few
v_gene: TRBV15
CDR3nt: TGTGCCACCAGCAGATCCGGGACACTCCTCCAAGAGACCCAGTACTTC
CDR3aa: CATSRSGTLLQETQYF

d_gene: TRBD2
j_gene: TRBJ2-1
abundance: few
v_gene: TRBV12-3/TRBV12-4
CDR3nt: TGTGCCAGCAGTTTACGGACTAGCGGGAGCTCCTACAATGAGCAGTTCTTC
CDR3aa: CASSLRTSGSSYNEQFF

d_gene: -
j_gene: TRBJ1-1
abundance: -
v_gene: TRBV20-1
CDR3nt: TGCAGTGCTAGGGGGCGGGGATGGGTCACTGAAGCTTTCTTT
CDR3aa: CSARGRGWVTEAFF

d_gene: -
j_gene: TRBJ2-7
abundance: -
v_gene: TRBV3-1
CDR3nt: TGTGCCAGCAGCCAAACGGGCTCCGACGAGCAGTACTTC
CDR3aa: CASSQTGSDEQYF

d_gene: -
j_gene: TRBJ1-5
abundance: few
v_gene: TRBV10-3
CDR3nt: TGTGCCATCAATCAAGGGGGGAATCAGCCCCAGCATTTT
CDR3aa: CAINQGGNQPQHF

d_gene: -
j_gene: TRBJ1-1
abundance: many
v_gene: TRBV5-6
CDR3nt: TGTGCCAGCAGCTTAATCAGTGACACTGAAGCTTTCTTT
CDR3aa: CASSLISDTEAFF

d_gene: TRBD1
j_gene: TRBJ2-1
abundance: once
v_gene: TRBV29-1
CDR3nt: TGCAGCGGGCAAACAGGGGCAAATGAGCAGTTCTTC
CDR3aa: CSGQTGANEQFF

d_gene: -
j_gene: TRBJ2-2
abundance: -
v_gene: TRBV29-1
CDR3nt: TGCAGCGTTGTCGGGGGAAGGACCGGGGAGCTGTTTTTT
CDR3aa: CSVVGGRTGELFF

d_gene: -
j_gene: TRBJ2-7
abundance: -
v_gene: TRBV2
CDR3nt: TGTGCCAGCAGTGAAACAGGGATCTACGAGCAGTACTTC
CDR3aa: CASSETGIYEQYF

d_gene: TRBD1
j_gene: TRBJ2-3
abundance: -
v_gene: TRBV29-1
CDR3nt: TGCAGCGGAAGGGGACAGGGACGGGACTTGAACACAGATACGCAGTATTTT
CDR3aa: CSGRGQGRDLNTDTQYF

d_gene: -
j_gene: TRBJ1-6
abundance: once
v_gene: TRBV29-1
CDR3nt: TGCAGCGCGTCAGAGGGTGAAGCGGGTTCACCCCTCCACTTT
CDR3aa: CSASEGEAGSPLHF

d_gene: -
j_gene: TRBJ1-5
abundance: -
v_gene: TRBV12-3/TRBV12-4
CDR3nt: TGTGCCAGCAGCCTGGTGGCCTTCGGCGATCAGCCCCAGCATTTT
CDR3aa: CASSLVAFGDQPQHF

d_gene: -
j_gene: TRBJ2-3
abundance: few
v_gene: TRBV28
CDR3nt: TGTGCCAGCAGTTTATACCGGTCCAGCACAGATACGCAGTATTTT
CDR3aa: CASSLYRSSTDTQYF

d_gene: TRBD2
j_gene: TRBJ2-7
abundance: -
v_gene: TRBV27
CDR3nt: TGTGCCAGCGCTACGGGAGGGCCTAGGTACGAGCAGTACTTC
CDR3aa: CASATGGPRYEQYF

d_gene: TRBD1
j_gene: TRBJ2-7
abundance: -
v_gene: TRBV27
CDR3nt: TGTGCCAGCAGTTTAATATTTCCGGGACAGGGTTCAGTCGAGCAGTACTTC
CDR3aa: CASSLIFPGQGSVEQYF

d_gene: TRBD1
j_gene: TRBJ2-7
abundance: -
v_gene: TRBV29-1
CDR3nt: TGCAGCGTTGTAGGGGGCCCCGACGAGCAGTACTTC
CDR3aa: CSVVGGPDEQYF

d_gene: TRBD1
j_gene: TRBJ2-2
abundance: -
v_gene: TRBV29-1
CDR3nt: TGCAGCGTGAAGTCTCGCGAGGGGGCCGACACCGGGGAGCTGTTTTTT
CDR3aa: CSVKSREGADTGELFF

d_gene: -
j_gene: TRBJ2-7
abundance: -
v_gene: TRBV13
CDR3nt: TGTGCCAGCGGATACAGAGACACGGGATACGAGCAGTACTTC
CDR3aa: CASGYRDTGYEQYF

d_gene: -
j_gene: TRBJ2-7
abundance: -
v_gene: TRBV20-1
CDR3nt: TGCAGTGCTAGAGCGACAGAAAAATGGTACGAGCAGTACTTC
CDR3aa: CSARATEKWYEQYF

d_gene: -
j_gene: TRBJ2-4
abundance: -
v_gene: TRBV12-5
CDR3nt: TGTGCTAGTGGTTTTTACTCCGCTCTAACACCTCTAGCCAAAAACATTCAGTACTTC
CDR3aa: CASGFYSALTPLAKNIQYF

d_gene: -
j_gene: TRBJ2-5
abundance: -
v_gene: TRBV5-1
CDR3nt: TGCGCCAGCAGCTTGTGGGACCTAAGAGAGACCCAGTACTTC
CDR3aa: CASSLWDLRETQYF

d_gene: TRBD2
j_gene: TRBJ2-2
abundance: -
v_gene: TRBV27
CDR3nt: TGTGCCAGCAGTTCGGCGTGGACGGGGGGGAACACCGGGGAGCTGTTTTTT
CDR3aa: CASSSAWTGGNTGELFF

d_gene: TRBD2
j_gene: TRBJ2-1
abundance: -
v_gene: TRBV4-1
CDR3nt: TGCGCCAGCAGCCAAGAAGGCGGGGAGGGTCGAAATGAGCAGTTCTTC
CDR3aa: CASSQEGGEGRNEQFF

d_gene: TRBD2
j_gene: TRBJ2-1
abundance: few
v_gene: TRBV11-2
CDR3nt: TGTGCCACCCTGTCTGGCGGGGGGGCCTATGAGCAGTTCTTC
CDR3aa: CATLSGGGAYEQFF